This T cell receptor beta chain was profiled in a study of Ad26.COV2.S vaccination and SARS-CoV-2 variants. This clone was picked up one time. The antigen remains undetermined. As for treatment: roughly 18 received Ad26.COV2.S at low or high dose, single or two shots; roughly five received placebo; per-sample allocation not given. On day 63 after the first injection, vaccine and placebo recipients gave samples. The CDR3 runs 15 residues. V was shortened by 7 bases and J by 2 bases, with 14 bases between the two germline ends. From germline, CDR1 is LNHNV and CDR2 YYDKDF (reference sequence). Profiling relied on immunoSEQ multiplex PCR, and the TCRdb table lists in-frame clones only, not all of them. The table includes approximately 340,000 clones, 70% to 90% detected once. Overall study results and limits: The TCR-based breadth and depth measures might underestimate overall T cell responses. It was reported that spike-specific CD8+ and CD4+ T cell responses were substantially broad after vaccination.

The sequencing used peripheral blood, collected in a trial of Ad26.COV2.S vaccine versus placebo. The origin of this receptor is a person between 18 and 59 years old who received the Ad26.COV2.S COVID-19 vaccine or a placebo. V usage is TRBV15 and J usage is TRBJ2-2; D call uncertain. CDR3 in DNA: TGTGCCACCACGAATGGGCAGCTCAACACCGGGGAGCTGTTTTTT. It encodes CATTNGQLNTGELFF.